The 23 T cell receptor beta chains listed next were all sequenced from one sample in a study of human T cells and chemical hapten exposure. MiXCR, applied by TCRdb to the RACE reads, yields one record per CDR3 protein. The sample holds about 70,000 distinct CDR3 sequences, roughly 11% seen once. Time point here: pre-sensitization, week 0. Indicated treatment: therapeutic diphenylcyclopropenone sensitization with weekly scalp DPC. The input for sequencing was whole blood, taken in connection with sensitization to the hapten diphenylcyclopropenone (DPC). The receptors stem from a woman aged 50 to 60 with alopecia areata. Some clones in this sample may be carry-over from other donors' samples.

The V call is TRBV7-9, the J call TRBJ2-3, with TRBD1 identical over 7 bases. V was clipped by 5 bases and J by 0 bases; unmatched bases: 8. The CDR3 covers 16 residues. CDR1 is SEHNR and CDR2 is FQNEAQ in the germline V gene (reference sequence). CDR3 amino acids: CASSLRDSLSTDTQYF. CDR3 nucleotides: TGTGCCAGCAGCCTCAGGGACAGCCTGAGCACAGATACGCAGTATTTT. The whole variable domain, filled in from reference TRBV7-9 and TRBJ2-3, reads DTGVSQNPRHKITKRGQNVTFRCDPISEHNRLYWYRQTLGQGPEFLTYFQNEAQLEKSRLLSDRFSAERPKGSFSTLEIQRTEQGDSAMYLCASSLRDSLSTDTQYFGPGTRLTVL.

This rearrangement joins TRBV5-6 to TRBJ2-3; D uncertain. Germline loops: CDR1 SGHDT, CDR2 YYEEEE. This CDR3 comprises 16 residues. Trimming took 5 bases from V and 0 from J, leaving 16 bases between them. The DNA of the CDR3 is TGTGCCAGCAGTTCCATGTCCCGCTCTAGCACAGATACGCAGTATTTT. This gives the protein CASSSMSRSSTDTQYF.

This clonotype showed up many times. The V gene is TRBV10-3, the J gene TRBJ2-7; TRBD1 matches 9 bases. Germline lookup yields CDR1 ENHRY and CDR2 SYGVKD. Trimming took 6 bases from V and 5 from J; bases not matched to a gene: 8. This CDR3 comprises 14 residues. CDR3 in DNA: TGTGCCATCAGCGAACAGGGGGCTTCCCACGAGCAGTACTTC. The encoded protein is CAISEQGASHEQYF.

This clonotype was found many times. The chain employs TRBV28 and TRBJ1-1; D gene ambiguous. The CDR3 is 11 amino acids. V lost 7 bases, J lost 0 bases, and 3 bases lay in between. The germline V gene encodes CDR1 MDHEN and CDR2 SYDVKM. CDR3 region: CASKMNTEAFF. Written as DNA, the CDR3 is TGTGCCAGCAAAATGAACACTGAAGCTTTCTTT.

V gene TRBV7-6 combines with J gene TRBJ2-3, with D unclear. The germline gives CDR1 SGHVS, CDR2 FNYEAQ. This CDR3 spans 15 amino acids. The V end was cut by 3 bases, the J end by 1 base, with 11 bases between. The CDR3 coding sequence is TGTGCCAGCAGCTTTTATTCGGGCCGCACAGATACGCAGTATTTT. Protein: CASSFYSGRTDTQYF.

This clonotype has a count of ten or more. The rearrangement links TRBV4-2 to TRBJ1-5, with a possible D match to TRBD1 (5 bases). Germline assignment: CDR1 LGHNA and CDR2 YNFKEQ. This CDR3 comprises 15 residues. The germline V and J ends were trimmed by 1 base and 0 bases, with 7 bases remaining between them. The CDR3 sequence is CASSQGGSSNQPQHF. In DNA form, the CDR3 reads TGTGCCAGCAGCCAAGGGGGCTCTAGCAATCAGCCCCAGCATTTT.

This clonotype was found a few times. This sequence joins TRBV27 and TRBJ2-1; 9 nucleotides align to TRBD2. After removal of 7 bases from V and 4 bases from J, the junction contained 5 bases not matched to a gene. Germline loops: CDR1 MNHEY, CDR2 SMNVEV (reference sequence). This CDR3 is 14 amino acids long. This CDR3 reads CASTPTSGYNEQFF. CDR3 DNA sequence: TGTGCCAGCACCCCGACTAGCGGTTACAATGAGCAGTTCTTC.

In its sample, this clonotype was seen a few times. The chain couples TRBV6-1 to TRBJ1-1, with no clear D. V shed 2 bases and J shed 4 bases, with 8 bases lying between them. Per the germline V gene, CDR1 is MNHNS and CDR2 is SASEGT. This CDR3 has 13 residues. CDR3 sequence: CASSELSFTEAFF. CDR3 nucleotides: TGTGCCAGCAGTGAACTCAGCTTCACTGAAGCTTTCTTT.

This clonotype came up many times. V usage is TRBV29-1 and J usage is TRBJ2-7; a weak D match, TRBD1 (5 bases). The germline V and J ends were trimmed by 1 base and 7 bases, with 8 bases remaining between them. The germline gives CDR1 SQVTM, CDR2 ANQGSEA. The CDR3 loop spans 11 amino acids. The CDR3 loop reads CSVEGGREQYF. The CDR3 nucleotides are TGCAGCGTTGAAGGGGGCAGAGAGCAGTACTTC.

The sample holds a few counts of this clonotype. V and J are TRBV29-1 and TRBJ2-5; a possible D gene is TRBD1 (5 bases). V lost 3 bases and J lost 5, with 19 bases in between. The CDR3 extends over 15 amino acids. Germline lookup yields CDR1 SQVTM and CDR2 ANQGSEA. CDR3: CSVEYRRQRRETQYF. The DNA for the CDR3 is TGCAGCGTTGAGTATCGTAGACAGAGACGGGAGACCCAGTACTTC.

V and J are TRBV11-2 and TRBJ2-1; 9 nucleotides align to TRBD2. CDR1 is SGHAT, CDR2 FQNNGV, per germline. Trimming took 4 bases from V and 1 from J; bases not matched to a gene: 2. The CDR3 is 15 residues long. CDR3 sequence (DNA): TGTGCCAGCAGCTCCGGACTAGCGTCCTACAATGAGCAGTTCTTC. Its translation: CASSSGLASYNEQFF.

This chain links TRBV4-1 with TRBJ1-2; 7 nucleotides align to TRBD1. CDR1 is MGHRA, CDR2 YSYEKL, per germline. The CDR3 has 15 residues. V shed 7 bases, J shed 4 bases, and the junction held 12 bases outside the gene matches. The CDR3 here is CASKDFLGTAYGYTF. CDR3 nucleotides: TGCGCCAGCAAAGACTTTCTCGGGACAGCCTATGGCTACACCTTC.

The chain has TRBV3-1 and TRBJ2-5, with D unclear. The germline CDR1 and CDR2 sequences are LGHDT and YNNKEL (reference sequence). The CDR3 covers 14 residues. Between the trimmed V and J ends, which lost 4 bases and 5 bases, there was a span of 14 bases. The CDR3: CASSPPAAEETQYF. The CDR3 DNA sequence: TGTGCCAGCAGCCCCCCGGCGGCCGAGGAGACCCAGTACTTC.

The chain recombines TRBV29-1 with TRBJ2-2; no firm D call. The germline gives CDR1 SQVTM, CDR2 ANQGSEA. V dropped 6 bases and J dropped 4 bases, with 9 bases sitting between them. This CDR3 region has 12 residues. The CDR3, as DNA: TGCAGCGTAGACAAGAGCACCGGGGAGCTGTTTTTT. Translated, it gives CSVDKSTGELFF.

This clonotype was picked up a small number of times. The chain recombines TRBV2 with TRBJ2-7, with TRBD1 matching 7 bases. The J segment lost 5 bases and the V segment lost 8 bases, leaving 9 bases of the junction unmatched. CDR1 and CDR2 (germline): SNHLY, FYNNEI. The length of the CDR3 is 13 residues. CDR3 amino acids: CASQDRMNNEQYF. CDR3 in DNA: TGTGCCAGCCAGGACAGGATGAACAACGAGCAGTACTTC. Based on the CDR3 plus reference TRBV2 and TRBJ2-7, the full variable domain is EPEVTQTPSHQVTQMGQEVILRCVPISNHLYFYWYRQILGQKVEFLVSFYNNEISEKSEIFDDQFSVERPDGSNFTLKIRSTKLEDSAMYFCASQDRMNNEQYFGPGTRLTVT.

This chain links TRBV7-3 with TRBJ2-2; D may be TRBD1 (6 bases). Trimming took off 5 bases at V and 3 bases at J, with 13 bases between the two ends. The germline V gene has CDR1 SGHTA and CDR2 FQGTGA. The CDR3 spans 15 residues. The CDR3: CASSPQDSYTGELFF. The CDR3 DNA is TGTGCCAGCAGCCCCCAGGACAGTTACACCGGGGAGCTGTTTTTT.

This chain connects TRBV12-3 or TRBV12-4 to TRBJ1-3, with D tentatively TRBD1 (5 bases). The CDR3 extends over 15 amino acids. The germline V and J ends were trimmed by 5 bases and 0 bases, with 11 bases remaining between them. CDR3 in DNA: TGTGCCAGCAGTCCCGGGGGGGGCTCTGGAAACACCATATATTTT. It is translated as CASSPGGGSGNTIYF.

The table lists this clonotype with a few counts. J is TRBJ2-1 and V is TRBV12-3 or TRBV12-4; D uncertain. V lost 6 bases, J lost 8 bases, and 11 bases lay in between. The CDR3 is 12 residues long. CDR3: CASSLSIDEQFF. CDR3 bases: TGTGCCAGCAGCCTATCTATAGATGAGCAGTTCTTC.

The rearrangement links TRBV6-2 or TRBV6-3 to TRBJ1-6; D remains unclear. Per the germline V gene, CDR1 is MNHEY and CDR2 is SVGEGT. V lost 4 bases and J 4 bases, leaving 11 bases between the germline ends. The CDR3 consists of 15 residues. In DNA, the CDR3 is TGTGCCAGCAGTTCCCGGGTTACTTATAATTCACCCCTCCACTTT. Encoded protein: CASSSRVTYNSPLHF.

This clonotype was detected ten times or more. This chain links TRBV12-3 or TRBV12-4 with TRBJ1-5, with TRBD1 identical over 8 bases. This CDR3 comprises 15 residues. V dropped 5 bases and J dropped 4; count of bases not matched to a gene: 7. The CDR3 sequence: CASSANQGANQPQHF. The CDR3 DNA reads as TGTGCCAGCAGTGCTAACCAGGGGGCTAATCAGCCCCAGCATTTT.

V gene TRBV3-1 combines with J gene TRBJ2-3; D remains ambiguous. Germline V gene lookup returns CDR1 LGHDT and CDR2 YNNKEL (reference sequence). The V gene lost 1 base and the J gene lost 6 bases, with 8 bases spanning the gap. This CDR3 region has 13 residues. CDR3 in amino acids: CASSQGLRDTQYF. For the CDR3, the DNA is TGTGCCAGCAGCCAAGGCCTCCGGGATACGCAGTATTTT.

V gene TRBV15 combines with J gene TRBJ2-3; 9 bases fit TRBD1. The V and J ends lost 3 bases and 0 bases, in that order; junction bases with no gene match: 10. CDR3 length: 18 amino acids. CDR1 LNHNV and CDR2 YYDKDF come from the germline V gene (reference sequence). The CDR3, as DNA: TGTGCCACCAGCAGCCCCCAGGACAGGGGTATTAGCACAGATACGCAGTATTTT. Translated, it gives CATSSPQDRGISTDTQYF. The variable domain in full, with the rest retrieved from reference TRBV15 and TRBJ2-3, is DAMVIQNPRYQVTQFGKPVTLSCSQTLNHNVMYWYQQKSSQAPKLLFHYYDKDFNNEADTPDNFQSRRPNTSFCFLDIRSPGLGDTAMYLCATSSPQDRGISTDTQYFGPGTRLTVL.

This clonotype was seen a handful of times. This chain uses TRBV11-2 with TRBJ2-3, with no clear D. CDR3 size: 16 residues. The V end lost 4 bases, the J end lost 0 bases, and 14 bases lay between the germline ends. Germline values: CDR1 SGHAT, CDR2 FQNNGV. The CDR3 DNA sequence: TGTGCCAGCAGCTCTTACGGACGGACCAGCACAGATACGCAGTATTTT. Its protein is CASSSYGRTSTDTQYF.